This T cell receptor beta chain was retrieved from a study of blood T cell repertoires in COVID-19. After removal of 6 bases from V and 9 bases from J, the junction contained 4 bases not matched to a gene. Germline lookup yields CDR1 MNHEY and CDR2 SMNVEV (reference sequence). CDR3 length: 12 residues. Sequencing was performed with immunoSEQ multiplex PCR; in TCRdb, only in-frame clones are kept and a portion is missing. The data show some 450,000 clones, more than 70% seen once. V gene TRBV27 combines with J gene TRBJ2-2, with TRBD1 matching over 7 bases. The origin of this receptor is a woman in her forties or fifties with COVID-19, enrolled during active disease. The sample was peripheral blood. The CDR3 DNA is TGTGCCAGCAGGACAGGGTTCCGGGAGCTGTTTTTT. Encoded protein: CASRTGFRELFF.